The rows below give T cell receptor beta chains drawn from one sample of a study of early T cells in non-severe SARS-CoV-2 infection. Using its own MiXCR run on the 5' RACE reads, TCRdb lists one record per CDR3 protein. This table holds 30,000 to 45,000 distinct CDR3 sequences, around 4.3% found once. What was sequenced was whole blood. These receptors all stem from an adult who was a healthcare worker with PCR-confirmed SARS-CoV-2 infection or an uninfected control (not recorded which). The CDR3 runs from the conserved cysteine through the conserved F or W. Each record gives: J gene, D gene, V gene, clone size, CDR3 DNA, CDR3 protein. The D gene is left open where the match is weak. Size tells how often a clone was seen (once, few, many) or the class of an expanded clone, and some rows leave it out.

TRBJ1-2 TRBD1 TRBV20-1 many TGCAGTGCTAGAGATGAAGGACAGGCGGCCTATGGCTACACCTTC CSARDEGQAAYGYTF
TRBJ1-2 - TRBV19 many TGTGCCAGTAGTAAGGACTTCGGGCGGACCCTAAGGGATGGCTACACCTTC CASSKDFGRTLRDGYTF
TRBJ2-2 TRBD2 TRBV5-5 many TGTGCCAGCAGCACCGGGACTAGCGGGGGGCCCGGGGAGCTGTTTTTT CASSTGTSGGPGELFF
TRBJ1-1 - TRBV11-2 - TGTGCCAGCAGCTTAGAAGGGGGCACTGAAGCTTTCTTT CASSLEGGTEAFF
TRBJ2-7 - TRBV7-2 many TGTGCCAGCAGCTTAGTACCGAATCTCTCCTACGAGCAGTACTTC CASSLVPNLSYEQYF
TRBJ2-2 TRBD2 TRBV18 many TGTGCCAGCTCACCACGCGGACTAGCGGGGGGGCCATCGAACACCGGGGAGCTGTTTTTT CASSPRGLAGGPSNTGELFF
TRBJ2-5 - TRBV6-2/TRBV6-3 many TGTGCCAGCAGTTACCCCTTTGATTACGGAGAGACCCAGTACTTC CASSYPFDYGETQYF
TRBJ2-3 - TRBV10-3 many TGTGCCATCAGGACAGGGCCTAGCGGCGCGGAGTTTAGCACAGATACGCAGTATTTT CAIRTGPSGAEFSTDTQYF
TRBJ2-3 - TRBV7-2 many TGTGCCAGCAGCTTATTCCGGGTCGGTCTAGAGGATACGCAGTATTTT CASSLFRVGLEDTQYF
TRBJ2-3 - TRBV12-3/TRBV12-4 many TGTGCCAGCAGTGGACTTAGCACAGATACGCAGTATTTT CASSGLSTDTQYF
TRBJ2-1 TRBD2 TRBV5-1 many TGCGCCAGCTGCTTGACTAGCGGGTTTAACAATGAGCAGTTCTTC CASCLTSGFNNEQFF
TRBJ2-3 TRBD2 TRBV4-1 many TGCGCCAGCAGCCAAATAGCGGGAGATGCAGATACGCAGTATTTT CASSQIAGDADTQYF
TRBJ2-7 - TRBV12-3/TRBV12-4 many TGTGCCAGCAGCTACGGGACAACCTACGAGCAGTACTTC CASSYGTTYEQYF
TRBJ2-1 TRBD2 TRBV20-1 many TGCAGTGCTAGAGATCTAGCGGGATACGGCAATGAGCAGTTCTTC CSARDLAGYGNEQFF
TRBJ2-1 - TRBV7-8 many TGTGCCAGCAGCCCAGCTGGGGGAACGAGCTCCTACAATGAGCAGTTCTTC CASSPAGGTSSYNEQFF
TRBJ2-1 TRBD2 TRBV6-6 - TGTGCCAGCACCCTAGCGGGAGGGCCGGTGAATGAGCAGTTCTTC CASTLAGGPVNEQFF
TRBJ2-4 - TRBV7-8 many TGTGCCAGCAGCCGTTCAAGTCGGGGAGACATTCAGTACTTC CASSRSSRGDIQYF
TRBJ2-3 TRBD2 TRBV25-1 many TGTGCCAGCAGTGAAGGGACTAGCGGGAGCACAGATACGCAGTATTTT CASSEGTSGSTDTQYF
TRBJ2-5 - TRBV5-1 many TGCGCCAGCCGACGGGGGCCGGGGCAAGAGACCCAGTACTTC CASRRGPGQETQYF
TRBJ1-5 TRBD1 TRBV28 many TGTGCCAGCAGCCCAAACAAGTGGGGACAGGGTCGTAATCAGCCCCAGCATTTT CASSPNKWGQGRNQPQHF
TRBJ2-3 - TRBV4-2 - TGTGCCAGCAGCCAAGATAAAGAAGTTACGCAGTATTTT CASSQDKEVTQYF
TRBJ2-1 - TRBV12-3/TRBV12-4 many TGTGCCAGCAGTTTAGAGAGGACCCCGTACAATGAGCAGTTCTTC CASSLERTPYNEQFF
TRBJ2-7 TRBD2 TRBV20-1 few TGCAGTGCTAGGACTAGCGGGAGGGCCTTAGAGCAGTACTTC CSARTSGRALEQYF
TRBJ2-1 - TRBV7-3 many TGTGCCAGACCGACGCTAAGCTCCTACAATGAGCAGTTCTTC CARPTLSSYNEQFF
TRBJ2-2 - TRBV9 - TGTGCCAGCAGCAGCCCCAGGAGGGGCGACACCGGGGAGCTGTTTTTT CASSSPRRGDTGELFF
TRBJ2-1 - TRBV7-2 many TGTGCCAGCAGCTTAGTTCGAAGCGTCGATGAGCAGTTCTTC CASSLVRSVDEQFF
TRBJ2-7 TRBD1 TRBV27 many TGTGCCAGCAGTCCTCGACAGGGGGCCTACGAGCAGTACTTC CASSPRQGAYEQYF
TRBJ1-1 - TRBV11-2 many TGTGCCAGCAGCTTAGAGACAGGCTTCGGGACTGAAGCTTTCTTT CASSLETGFGTEAFF
TRBJ1-1 - TRBV29-1 many TGCAGCGTTGTTATATCGAACACTGAAGCTTTCTTT CSVVISNTEAFF
TRBJ1-5 - TRBV7-9 many TGTGCCAGCAGCCATGGCCCAGGAAATCAGCCCCAGCATTTT CASSHGPGNQPQHF
TRBJ1-5 - TRBV30 many TGTGCCTGGAGCACACTGGAGAATCAGCCCCAGCATTTT CAWSTLENQPQHF
TRBJ2-7 TRBD2 TRBV30 many TGTGCCTGGGGGCGGGGGATCTACGAGCAGTACTTC CAWGRGIYEQYF
TRBJ1-1 - TRBV7-9 many TGTGCCAGCAGCTTAGTATCAGGAAGGAACACTGAAGCTTTCTTT CASSLVSGRNTEAFF
TRBJ1-4 - TRBV29-1 many TGCAGCGTTGAAGAGGGGAAAGGTGAAAAACTGTTTTTT CSVEEGKGEKLFF
TRBJ1-6 TRBD1 TRBV18 many TGTGCCAGCTCACCGGCGGACAGGGGTGATTCACCCCTCCACTTT CASSPADRGDSPLHF
TRBJ2-5 - TRBV10-3 many TGTGCCATCAGTGAGCGTGACAGTTTCCAAGAGACCCAGTACTTC CAISERDSFQETQYF
TRBJ2-7 - TRBV7-6 - TGTGCCAGCAGCACCCGGCCCTCCTACGAGCAGTACTTC CASSTRPSYEQYF
TRBJ2-5 - TRBV5-1 many TGCGCCAGCAGCCGTACAGGGACAGAGACCCAGTACTTC CASSRTGTETQYF
TRBJ1-2 - TRBV4-3 many TGCGCCAGCAGCCGGGGGTCGGGCTATGGCTACACCTTC CASSRGSGYGYTF
TRBJ2-7 TRBD2 TRBV9 - TGTGCCAGCAGCGCGCTAGCGGGAAAGGACTACGAGCAGTACTTC CASSALAGKDYEQYF
TRBJ2-2 TRBD1 TRBV6-2/TRBV6-3 many TGTGCCAGCTCCGGGGGACAGGGAAGAACCGGGGAGCTGTTTTTT CASSGGQGRTGELFF
TRBJ2-7 TRBD2 TRBV5-1 - TGCGCCAGCAGCTTTCTGACTAGCGGGAGCTCCTACGAGCAGTACTTC CASSFLTSGSSYEQYF
TRBJ1-6 - TRBV15 - TGTGCCACCAGCAGAGATCCCGGGTTCGGCGGGAATTCACCCCTCCACTTT CATSRDPGFGGNSPLHF
TRBJ2-1 TRBD1 TRBV7-3 many TGTGCCAGCAGCCCTGAGGACAGGGGATGGGGTGAGCAGTTCTTC CASSPEDRGWGEQFF
TRBJ1-5 TRBD1 TRBV12-3/TRBV12-4 - TGTGCCAGCGGAAACTACAGGGGATTCAGTCAGCCCCAGCATTTT CASGNYRGFSQPQHF
TRBJ1-2 - TRBV12-3/TRBV12-4 many TGTGCCAGCGGGGTATCAGGGGCCAACTATGGCTACACCTTC CASGVSGANYGYTF
TRBJ2-1 TRBD1 TRBV2 many TGTGCCAGCAGTTCCGGGACAGGGTCGGATGAGCAGTTCTTC CASSSGTGSDEQFF
TRBJ2-3 TRBD2 TRBV2 few TGTGCCAGCAGCGGACTAGCGGGAAGCACAGATACGCAGTATTTT CASSGLAGSTDTQYF
TRBJ2-7 TRBD2 TRBV2 many TGTGCCAGCAGTACCGGACTAGCGACGTACGAGCAGTACTTC CASSTGLATYEQYF
TRBJ2-1 TRBD2 TRBV6-5 once TGTGCCAGCAGTGGACGACGGGGCGGGAGAGGTTACAATGAGCAGTTCTTC CASSGRRGGRGYNEQFF
TRBJ2-1 TRBD2 TRBV5-1 few TGCGCCAGCGATCTAGCGGGAGGAGGTTACAATGAGCAGTTCTTC CASDLAGGGYNEQFF
TRBJ1-2 TRBD1 TRBV4-2 many TGTGCCAGCAGCCAGGAGATGACAGGGGGCGGAAATGGCTACACCTTC CASSQEMTGGGNGYTF